This T cell receptor beta chain was documented in a study of T cells in Graves' hyperthyroidism and ophthalmopathy (dated by TCRdb to the late 2010s). For the wider study: Peripheral blood samples were taken at the time of initial diagnosis, prior to any treatment. To identify TCR V-J signatures that set the groups apart, the researchers used a discovery cohort of 100 patients, made up of under 45 with Graves' ophthalmopathy and some 55 with stable Graves' hyperthyroidism. Prospective prediction of ophthalmopathy was tested in an independent validation cohort of approximately 19 hyperthyroidism patients and roughly 16 patients who later progressed to ophthalmopathy. The roughly 91 discovery patients were randomly divided into training and test sets at a 7:3 ratio. The study also compared thyroid tissue and blood T-cell repertoires from 6 or 7 Graves' hyperthyroidism patients. After sampling, hyperthyroidism patients received methimazole starting at 30 mg daily, and ophthalmopathy patients received high-dose intravenous methylprednisolone. The paper reports TCR Vbeta CDR3 sequencing of some 140 peripheral blood samples: 40 to 45 ophthalmopathy, under 80 hyperthyroidism and 17 progressor patients. Study-wide findings and limitations: During validation, the model predicted progression to ophthalmopathy a median of approximately 6 months ahead of onset, with around 71% sensitivity and about 75% specificity. Blood samples also contained most of the expanded thyroid clonotypes (frequency above 0.001), which suggests that blood repertoires may reflect thyroid immune responses. In cross-validation, a model built on a 13 V-J signature told ophthalmopathy apart from stable hyperthyroidism with over 85% sensitivity and approximately 84% specificity, and in testing the same model reached 80%/75%. Sample size was not statistically predetermined, and blinding of investigators to group allocation was not performed.

Sequences MNHEY (CDR1) and SVGEGT (CDR2) are obtained from the germline V gene. The CDR3 spans 16 residues, from the cysteine through the phenylalanine. Only CDR3 DNA remains: 48 bases, in frame from the first base. Between the V and J ends, shortened by 2 bases and 4 bases respectively, the junction contains 17 bases. This clonotype was observed a handful of times. Its cognate antigen has yet to be identified. It has no much larger one-base neighbor in the sample; base qualities were not kept. Stable Graves' hyperthyroidism was defined as the absence of progression to ophthalmopathy over 18 months of follow-up. The hyperthyroidism patients were between 18 and 65 years old and newly diagnosed, with a disease duration of less than 2 months. Patients with uncontrolled infections, other autoimmune diseases, pregnancy or lactation were excluded. Diagnoses were established on the basis of clinical symptoms, serum thyroxine and TRAb, thyroid ultrasound, and orbital computed tomography. Ficoll-Paque density gradient centrifugation was used to isolate PBMCs from around 10 ml of fresh peripheral blood. Total RNA was extracted with Trizol reagent, and quality was checked on an Agilent 2100 Bioanalyzer.

The TCR beta CDR3 regions were amplified from RNA transcripts. The TCR CDR3 was subjected to a first round of RT-PCR using the HTBI primer set and the Qiagen OneStep RT-PCR kit. Libraries were constructed in a second round of multiplex PCR, after which size selection and purification were carried out. Paired-end sequencing of the libraries was performed with 100 bp reads on an Illumina HiSeq2000. For the original study's pipeline: Raw data were processed with SOAPnuke, discarding reads with adapters, uncalled bases, mean Phred below 15, or no exact constant-primer or identifier match. COPE v1.2.5 was used to merge high-quality paired reads, and clonotypes were defined as unique nucleotide sequences. Clonotypes were aligned to IMGT TRBV, TRBD and TRBJ reference segments using MiTCR v1.1. The analysis included only V-J combinations with a frequency above 0.0001, which together covered around 99% of the repertoires. The TCS score was defined as F50 (clonal expansion) divided by E x V (chaos), with BLOSUM62-based TCRdist calculated between CDR3 peptides within each V-J. Welch's t-statistics and random forest reduced 500 to 650 V-J features to under 15, which were used in a naive Bayes classifier (R e1071). The public reads were quality trimmed at Q25 with fastp and then assembled into clones with MiXCR by TCRdb, keeping productive beta chains. Under each unique CDR3 protein, matching rows form one entry showing the most common genes and DNA. The authors' filters were not applied to this entry. The table for this sample lists 340,000 or so distinct CDR3 sequences; about 20% of them were counted only once. The leading ten clones occupy around 50% of the sample.

Sequenced sample: blood. This clonotype was obtained from a woman aged 45-65 years with Graves' hyperthyroidism. The chain uses TRBV6-2 or TRBV6-3 and TRBJ1-2, with TRBD1 perhaps the D gene, on 6 matching bases. CDR3 protein: CASSYRFKGGIYGYTF. The DNA reads as follows: TGTGCCAGCAGTTACCGGTTCAAAGGGGGGATCTATGGCTACACCTTC.